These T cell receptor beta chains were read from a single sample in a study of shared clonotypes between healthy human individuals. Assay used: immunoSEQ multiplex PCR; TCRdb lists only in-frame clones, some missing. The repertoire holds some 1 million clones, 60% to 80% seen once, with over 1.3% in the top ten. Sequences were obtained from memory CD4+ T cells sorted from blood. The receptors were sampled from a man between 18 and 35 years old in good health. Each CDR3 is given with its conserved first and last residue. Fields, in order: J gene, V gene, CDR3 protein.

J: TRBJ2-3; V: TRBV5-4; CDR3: CASFAVGGDTQYF
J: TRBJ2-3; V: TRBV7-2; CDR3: CASSLARLAPADTQYF
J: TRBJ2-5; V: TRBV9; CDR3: CASSVAGTGKETQYF
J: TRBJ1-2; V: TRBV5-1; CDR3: CASSLGQGTNYGYTF
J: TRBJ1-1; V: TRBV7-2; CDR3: CASSLERIEAFF
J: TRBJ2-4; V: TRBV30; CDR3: CAWSLGRDIQYF
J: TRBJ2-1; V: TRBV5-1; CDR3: CASSSGELVHEQFF
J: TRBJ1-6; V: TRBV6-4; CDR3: CASSEVRDSPLHF
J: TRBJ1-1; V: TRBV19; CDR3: CASSVRGGSEAFF
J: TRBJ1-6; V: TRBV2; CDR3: CASSGQGLGSPLHF
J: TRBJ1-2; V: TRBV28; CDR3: CASSLPWGLYGYTF
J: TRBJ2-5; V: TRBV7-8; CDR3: CASSLLGGHQETQYF
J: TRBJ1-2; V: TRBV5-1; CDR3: CASSLGPSGSYGYTF
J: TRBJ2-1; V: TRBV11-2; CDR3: CASSLGGAHTNNEQFF
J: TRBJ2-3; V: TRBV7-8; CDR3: CASSLDTQYF
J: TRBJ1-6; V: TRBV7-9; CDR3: CASSPTGGNTYNSPLHF
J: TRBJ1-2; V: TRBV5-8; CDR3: CASRLQRGYTF
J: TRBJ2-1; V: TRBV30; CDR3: CAWNLLLAEQFF
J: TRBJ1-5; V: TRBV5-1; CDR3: CASSLGEGGAGNQPQHF
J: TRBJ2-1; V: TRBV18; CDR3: CASSPPNGGRAGNEQFF
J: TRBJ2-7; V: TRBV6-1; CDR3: CASSEFPSGVYEQYF
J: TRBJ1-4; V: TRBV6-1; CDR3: CASSGTAPSTTNEKLFF
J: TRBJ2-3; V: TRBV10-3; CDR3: CAISTLDTQYF
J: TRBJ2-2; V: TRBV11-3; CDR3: CASSLGTSLSGELFF
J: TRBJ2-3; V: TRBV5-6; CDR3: CASSLGLAASTDTQYF
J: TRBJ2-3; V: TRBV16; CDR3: CASSQSGGRDTQYF
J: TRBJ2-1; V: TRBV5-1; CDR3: CASSATSGRAYNEQFF
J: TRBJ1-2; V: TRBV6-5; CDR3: CASSYREVTF
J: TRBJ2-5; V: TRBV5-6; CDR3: CASSGEYQETQYF
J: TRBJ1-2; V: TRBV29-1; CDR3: CSVERTVEGLTF
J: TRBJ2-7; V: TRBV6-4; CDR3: CASRGVGQGHYEQYF
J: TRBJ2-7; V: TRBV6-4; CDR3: CASSDSLPRLAGGAEQYF
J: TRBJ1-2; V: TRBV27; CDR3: CASKGGHGSYGYTF
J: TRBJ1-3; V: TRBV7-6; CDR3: CASSTRQENTIYF
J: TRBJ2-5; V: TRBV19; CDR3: CASSISNQETQYF
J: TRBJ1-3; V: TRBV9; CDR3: CASSVYEGNTIYF
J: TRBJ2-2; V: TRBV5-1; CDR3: CASSTRTSANTGELFF
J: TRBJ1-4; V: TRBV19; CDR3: CASSRRSTNEKLFF
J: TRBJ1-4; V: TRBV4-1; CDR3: CASSQVQNEKLFF
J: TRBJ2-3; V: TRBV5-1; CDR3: CASNPGPNTDTQYF
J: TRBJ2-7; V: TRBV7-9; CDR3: CASSLGQGGSSDEQYF
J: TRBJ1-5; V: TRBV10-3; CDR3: CAISDLDSGQPQHF
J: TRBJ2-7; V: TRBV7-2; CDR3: CASSRDRGFEQYF
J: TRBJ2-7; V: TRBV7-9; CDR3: CASSPSGAAVGLLEQYF
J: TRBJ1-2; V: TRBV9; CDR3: CASSVEGAGTREGYTF
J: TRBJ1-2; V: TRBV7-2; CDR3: CASSLAPGTRRSSNYGYTF
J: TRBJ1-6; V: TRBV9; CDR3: CASSPLGVDNSPLHF
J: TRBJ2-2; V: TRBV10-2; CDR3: CASKTGNTGELFF
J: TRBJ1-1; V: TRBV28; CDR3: CASPGPGNTEAFF
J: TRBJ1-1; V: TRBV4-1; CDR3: CASSQAGFMNTEAFF